A single sample gave rise to the 20 T cell receptor beta chains below, sequenced in a study of blood T cells in healthy people across ages. A sample-barcoded 5' primer and a J-beta primer mix were used in a second PCR of roughly 7 to 11 cycles. TCRdb analysed the 5' RACE reads with MiXCR anew, one entry per CDR3 protein. The table records 1.5 million to 2 million distinct CDR3 sequences, roughly 32% of them present only once. The sequenced sample consisted of blood. The source is a woman aged 30 to 39 in good health.

The chain links TRBV6-1 to TRBJ1-5; 7 positions agree with TRBD1. The V gene end was trimmed by 5 bases and the J gene end by 5 bases; junction bases not matched to a gene: 6. Germline-derived CDR1 and CDR2 are MNHNS and SASEGT. This CDR3 contains 14 residues. CDR3 DNA: TGTGCCAGCAGTTCACTACAGGGGTATCAGCCCCAGCATTTT. Amino acids: CASSSLQGYQPQHF.

This clonotype was detected a few times. The chain employs TRBV20-1 and TRBJ1-4; D gene uncertain. The CDR3 runs to 13 residues. V gave up 7 bases and J gave up 4 bases, with 13 bases separating them. CDR1 and CDR2 from the germline V gene are DFQATT and SNEGSKA (reference sequence). CDR3: CSVPGRNNEKLFF. CDR3 bases: TGCAGTGTCCCAGGTCGGAATAATGAAAAACTGTTTTTT.

A few counts support this clonotype. The rearrangement joins TRBV4-1 to TRBJ1-5; D call uncertain. The CDR3 totals 13 residues. Per germline, CDR1 MGHRA and CDR2 YSYEKL. V gave up 3 bases and J gave up 4 bases, with 7 bases separating them. The CDR3 DNA follows: TGCGCCAGCAGCCATGGCCAAAATCAGCCCCAGCATTTT. It yields the protein CASSHGQNQPQHF.

Comments on this clonotype: The junction departs from the called germline gene at one end, perhaps through a read error. CDR3 in amino acids: CAGSWTSGGYQETQYF. The CDR3 nucleotides are TGCGCCGGCAGCTGGACTAGTGGGGGGTACCAAGAGACCCAGTACTTC. The V gene is TRBV5-1, the J gene TRBJ2-5; 7 nucleotides align to TRBD2. Per the germline V gene, CDR1 is SGHRS and CDR2 is YFSETQ. The CDR3 consists of 16 residues. Based on the CDR3 plus reference TRBV5-1 and TRBJ2-5, the full variable domain is KAGVTQTPRYLIKTRGQQVTLSCSPISGHRSVSWYQQTPGQGLQFLFEYFSETQRNKGNFPGRFSGRQFSNSRSEMNVSTLELGDSALYLCAGSWTSGGYQETQYFGPGTRLLVL.

There are a few counts of this clonotype. V and J are TRBV6-5 and TRBJ2-3; D is possibly TRBD1 (5 bases). The CDR3 length is 14 residues. Germline CDR1 MNHEY, CDR2 SVGAGI. V was shortened by 3 bases and J by 5 bases, with 12 bases between the two germline ends. For the CDR3, the DNA is TGTGCCAGCAGTTATAAAGGGGCCGGAGATACGCAGTATTTT. Protein sequence: CASSYKGAGDTQYF.

This clonotype has a count of ten or more. V gene TRBV29-1 combines with J gene TRBJ2-5; TRBD1 or TRBD2 may be the D gene (5 bases each). The CDR3 runs to 13 residues. Trimming pared 7 bases from V and 2 bases from J, leaving 14 bases between. Germline lookup yields CDR1 SQVTM and CDR2 ANQGSEA. The CDR3 sequence is CSERGVGQETQYF. Here the CDR3 DNA reads TGCAGCGAAAGGGGAGTAGGGCAAGAGACCCAGTACTTC.

The chain uses TRBV29-1 and TRBJ2-7; 9 bases align to TRBD2. The CDR3 extends over 15 amino acids. The V and J ends lost 4 bases and 2 bases, in that order; junction bases with no gene match: 9. Germline CDR1 and CDR2: SQVTM and ANQGSEA. CDR3 DNA sequence: TGCAGCGTTGTGGCTAGCGGGGTAGCTACCTACGAGCAGTACTTC. As protein: CSVVASGVATYEQYF.

The rearrangement uses TRBV12-3 or TRBV12-4 and TRBJ2-5, with D possibly being TRBD1 (6 bases). CDR3 length: 13 amino acids. Trimming left V 7 bases short and J 4 bases short, with 13 bases between. CDR3 in DNA: TGTGCCAGCACCCAACAGGGCCCAGAGACCCAGTACTTC. Residues: CASTQQGPETQYF.

The V and J genes are TRBV20-1 and TRBJ2-3; TRBD1 agrees at 8 bases. V was pared by 7 bases and J by 6 bases, with 12 bases of the junction left unmatched. The CDR3 runs 14 residues. The V gene's germline CDR1 is DFQATT and CDR2 SNEGSKA (reference sequence). CDR3: CSETTGDGVDTQYF. DNA of the CDR3: TGCAGTGAAACGACAGGGGATGGTGTGGATACGCAGTATTTT.

This chain links TRBV28 with TRBJ2-7; 10 bases map to TRBD2. The CDR3 consists of 15 residues. The trim removed 1 base at V and 7 bases at J, leaving 7 bases unmatched. Germline loops: CDR1 MDHEN, CDR2 SYDVKM. Here the CDR3 reads CASSLSAGGPGEQYF. The CDR3 DNA follows: TGTGCCAGCAGTTTATCAGCGGGAGGGCCGGGGGAGCAGTACTTC.

This sequence joins TRBV7-8 and TRBJ2-3, with 9 bases fitting TRBD2. This CDR3 is 19 amino acids long. Germline loops: CDR1 SGHVS, CDR2 FQNEAQ. V shed 5 bases, J shed 5 bases, and the junction held 20 bases outside the gene matches. In nucleotides, the CDR3 is TGTGCCAGCAGCCAGGTGGCAGGGGGACGAGCGGGAGGCGTAGATACGCAGTATTTT. Translating gives CASSQVAGGRAGGVDTQYF.

This rearrangement joins TRBV5-6 to TRBJ2-1, with TRBD2 matching over 9 bases. V lost 1 base and J lost 8; bases outside the gene matches: 7. The CDR3 is 15 amino acids. Germline loops: CDR1 SGHDT, CDR2 YYEEEE. The CDR3 DNA is TGTGCCAGCAGCTTGACTAGCGGGTATTGGCATGAGCAGTTCTTC. As protein: CASSLTSGYWHEQFF.

This clonotype was counted only a few times. This chain's CDR3 is CASSSQTSGGLGEQYF. CDR3 in DNA: TGCGCCAGCAGCTCCCAGACTAGCGGGGGACTGGGCGAGCAGTACTTC. The chain combines TRBV5-1 with TRBJ2-5; 12 nucleotides align to TRBD2. The DNA end favors TRBJ2-7, so the J call may be wrong. The CDR3 is made up of 16 amino acids. Germline loops: CDR1 SGHRS, CDR2 YFSETQ.

CDR3 protein: CASSGLSGFEQYF. CDR3 DNA: TGTGCCAGCAGCGGGCTATCAGGGTTCGAGCAGTACTTC. This sequence joins TRBV6-5 and TRBJ2-5; perhaps TRBD1 as D (5 bases). The last part of the DNA fits TRBJ2-7 better; the J call may be wrong. The germline CDR1 and CDR2 sequences are MNHEY and SVGAGI. This CDR3 is built from 13 residues.

This clonotype was detected ten times or more. This chain uses TRBV7-2 with TRBJ2-5; TRBD2 is a possible D gene (6 bases). Germline CDR1 is SGHTA and CDR2 is FQGNSA. CDR3 length: 16 amino acids. V was cut by 1 base and J by 1 base, with 13 bases left in between. The CDR3 loop reads CASSLGSGRTQETQYF. CDR3 DNA sequence: TGTGCCAGCAGCTTAGGAAGCGGGCGGACCCAAGAGACCCAGTACTTC.

The CDR3 bases are TGCAGCGTTGACGGGGCTAGCGGGCGGAGCTCCTACAATGAGCAGTTCTTC. This translates into CSVDGASGRSSYNEQFF. The chain links TRBV29-1 to TRBJ2-1; 8 nucleotides match TRBD2. The CDR3 runs to 17 residues. J was trimmed by 0 bases and V by 3 bases; bases with no gene match: 10. Germline V gene lookup returns CDR1 SQVTM and CDR2 ANQGSEA.

This clonotype was recorded a few times. The chain couples TRBV21-1 to TRBJ2-4; TRBD1 is the table's D call, not checked against the DNA. TRBV21-1 represents a pseudogene. This CDR3 is 18 amino acids long. CDR3 sequence: CASSKRATGGEAKNIQYF. The CDR3 DNA is TGTGCCAGCAGCAAACGGGCGACAGGGGGCGAGGCCAAAAACATTCAGTACTTC.

The rearrangement uses TRBV28 and TRBJ2-3; D is uncertain. The CDR3 loop spans 14 amino acids. Germline V gene lookup returns CDR1 MDHEN and CDR2 SYDVKM. Trimming took off 7 bases at V and 3 bases at J, with 14 bases between the two ends. The CDR3 loop reads CASIPDTVTDTQYF. The CDR3 DNA follows: TGTGCCAGCATCCCCGACACTGTTACAGATACGCAGTATTTT.

The V gene is TRBV9, the J gene TRBJ2-1, with D perhaps TRBD1 or TRBD2 (6 bases each). CDR3 length: 16 residues. V gave up 0 bases and J gave up 5 bases, with 15 bases separating them. The germline gives CDR1 SGDLS, CDR2 YYNGEE. This CDR3 reads CASSVEGGVIDNEQFF. CDR3 in DNA: TGTGCCAGCAGCGTAGAGGGGGGAGTTATAGACAATGAGCAGTTCTTC.

The sample holds a few counts of this clonotype. The genes are TRBV5-4 and TRBJ2-3; no clear D. Germline V lookup: CDR1 SGHNT, CDR2 YYREEE (reference sequence). V shed 2 bases and J shed 2 bases, with 12 bases lying between them. This CDR3 spans 15 amino acids. CDR3 amino acids: CASSLTSLHTDTQYF. CDR3 coding DNA: TGTGCCAGCAGCTTAACGAGCCTACACACAGATACGCAGTATTTT.